This TCR beta chain was profiled in a study of blood T cells in healthy people across ages. Germline V gene lookup returns CDR1 SQVTM and CDR2 ANQGSEA. The CDR3 totals 14 residues. V trimming: 3 bases; J trimming: 5 bases; junction bases outside the gene matches: 5. Ten or more counts support this clonotype. Staff drew approximately 9.1 milliliters of peripheral blood from each donor. Per sample, no less than 5 micrograms of total RNA were extracted. For the second PCR, which ran for roughly 6 to 12 cycles, a sample-barcoded 5' primer and a J-beta primer mix were used. CDR3-containing paired-end reads numbered at least 2.5 million in each sample. Via MiXCR, TCRdb re-called the 5' RACE reads, giving one row per CDR3 protein. The data hold about 780,000 distinct CDR3 sequences, with 46% observed a single time.

The chain carries TRBV29-1 and TRBJ2-1; 9 bases are shared with TRBD2. The sample comprised blood. The TCR originated in a man older than 75 in good health. The CDR3 DNA sequence: TGCAGCGTTGACACTAGCGGGCAACACAATGAGCAGTTCTTC. Translating gives CSVDTSGQHNEQFF.